This T cell receptor (beta chain) was documented in a study of cytotoxic CD8 clonotypes in ibrutinib-treated CLL. Profiling relied on immunoSEQ multiplex PCR, and the TCRdb table lists in-frame clones only, not all of them. The sample consists of some 100,000 clones, approximately 58% of them appearing once. The count of this clone is one. Its target is not known. The CDR3 runs 16 residues. The germline V gene encodes CDR1 SQVTM and CDR2 ANQGSEA. With 5 bases clipped from V and 4 bases from J, the junction kept 8 bases outside the gene matches. Study-wide points: While tracking circulating CD8+ T-cell counts, baseline clonality exceeded that of age-matched healthy donors.

The source of this sequence is a human donor with chronic lymphocytic leukemia. The chain recombines TRBV29-1 with TRBJ2-6, with 10 bases identical to TRBD2. The sample in question was PBMCs, obtained after 24 months of ibrutinib treatment. The DNA of the CDR3 is TGCAGCGTTAAGCTAGCGGGGGCAGGAGGGGCCAACGTCCTGACTTTC. Amino acid sequence: CSVKLAGAGGANVLTF.